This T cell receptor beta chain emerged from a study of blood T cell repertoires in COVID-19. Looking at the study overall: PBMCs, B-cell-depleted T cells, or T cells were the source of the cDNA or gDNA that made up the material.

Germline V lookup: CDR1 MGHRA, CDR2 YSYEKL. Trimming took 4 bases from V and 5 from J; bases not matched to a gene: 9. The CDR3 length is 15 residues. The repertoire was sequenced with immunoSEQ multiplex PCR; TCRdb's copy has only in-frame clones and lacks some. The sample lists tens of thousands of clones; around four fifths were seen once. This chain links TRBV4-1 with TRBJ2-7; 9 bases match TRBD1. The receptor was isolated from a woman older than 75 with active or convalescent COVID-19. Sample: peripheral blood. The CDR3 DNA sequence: TGCGCCAGCAGCCTTCCGGGACAGGGAATCAACGAGCAGTACTTC. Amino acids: CASSLPGQGINEQYF.